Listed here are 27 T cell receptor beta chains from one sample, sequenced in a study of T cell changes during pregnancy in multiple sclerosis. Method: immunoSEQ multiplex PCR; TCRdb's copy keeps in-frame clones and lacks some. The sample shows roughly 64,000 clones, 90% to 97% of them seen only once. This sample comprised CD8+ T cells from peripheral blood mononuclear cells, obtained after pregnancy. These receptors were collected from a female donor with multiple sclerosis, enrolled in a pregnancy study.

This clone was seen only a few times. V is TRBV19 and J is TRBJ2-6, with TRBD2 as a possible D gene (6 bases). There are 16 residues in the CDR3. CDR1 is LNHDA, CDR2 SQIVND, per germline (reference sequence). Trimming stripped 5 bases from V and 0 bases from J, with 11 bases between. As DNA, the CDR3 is TGTGCCAGTAGTGTACTAGCAAGCTCTGGGGCCAACGTCCTGACTTTC. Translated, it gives CASSVLASSGANVLTF.

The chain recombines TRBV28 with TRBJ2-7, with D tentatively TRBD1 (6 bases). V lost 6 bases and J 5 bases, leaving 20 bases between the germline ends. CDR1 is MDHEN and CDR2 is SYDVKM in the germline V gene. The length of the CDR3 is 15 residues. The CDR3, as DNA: TGTGCCAGCAGGCCTCTGTTGGGGGCCATCGACGAGCAGTACTTC. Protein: CASRPLLGAIDEQYF.

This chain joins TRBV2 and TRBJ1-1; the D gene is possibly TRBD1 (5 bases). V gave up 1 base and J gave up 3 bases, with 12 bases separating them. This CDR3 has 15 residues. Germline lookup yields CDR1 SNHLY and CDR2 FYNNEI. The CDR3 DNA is TGTGCCAGCAGTGAAGGTTGGCGGGGCGACACTGAAGCTTTCTTT. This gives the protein CASSEGWRGDTEAFF.

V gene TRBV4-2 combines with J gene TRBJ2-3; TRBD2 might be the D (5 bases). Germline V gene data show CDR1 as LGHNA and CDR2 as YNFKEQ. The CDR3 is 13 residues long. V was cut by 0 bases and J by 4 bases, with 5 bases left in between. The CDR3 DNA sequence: TGTGCCAGCAGCCAAGAACTAGCAGATACGCAGTATTTT. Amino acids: CASSQELADTQYF.

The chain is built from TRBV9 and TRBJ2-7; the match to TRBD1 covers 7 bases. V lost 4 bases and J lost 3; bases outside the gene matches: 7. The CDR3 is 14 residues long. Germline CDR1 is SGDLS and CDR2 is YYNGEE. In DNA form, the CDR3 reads TGTGCCAGCAGCAGGGACAGCCTTATCTACGAGCAGTACTTC. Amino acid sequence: CASSRDSLIYEQYF.

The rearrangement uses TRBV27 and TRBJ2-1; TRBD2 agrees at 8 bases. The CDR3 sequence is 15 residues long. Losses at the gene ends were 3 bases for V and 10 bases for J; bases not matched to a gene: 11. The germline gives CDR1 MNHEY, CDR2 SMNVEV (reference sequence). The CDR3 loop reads CASSLAGGGGREQFF. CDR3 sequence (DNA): TGTGCCAGCAGTTTGGCGGGAGGCGGGGGGCGGGAGCAGTTCTTC.

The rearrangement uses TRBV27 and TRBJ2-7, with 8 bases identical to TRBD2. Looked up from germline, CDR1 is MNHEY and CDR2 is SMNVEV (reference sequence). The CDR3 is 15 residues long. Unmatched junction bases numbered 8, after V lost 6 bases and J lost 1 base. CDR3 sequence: CASSRRSGTSYEQYF. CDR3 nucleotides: TGTGCCAGCAGCCGCCGTAGCGGGACTTCCTACGAGCAGTACTTC.

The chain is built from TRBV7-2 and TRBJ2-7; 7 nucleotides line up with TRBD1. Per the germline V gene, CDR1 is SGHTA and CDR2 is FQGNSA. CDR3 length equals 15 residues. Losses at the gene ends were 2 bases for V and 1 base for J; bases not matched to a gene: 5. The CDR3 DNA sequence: TGTGCCAGCAGCTTATATGAGACAGGGTCCTACGAGCAGTACTTC. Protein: CASSLYETGSYEQYF.

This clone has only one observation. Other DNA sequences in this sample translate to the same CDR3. This CDR3 reads CASSLGRGPYEQYF. The CDR3 nucleotides are TGTGCCAGCAGTTTGGGGCGGGGACCATACGAGCAGTACTTC. The chain recombines TRBV27 with TRBJ2-7, with D tentatively TRBD2 (6 bases). The V end lost 3 bases, the J end lost 4 bases, and 13 bases lay between the germline ends. CDR1 is MNHEY and CDR2 is SMNVEV in the germline V gene (reference sequence). The CDR3 is 14 amino acids.

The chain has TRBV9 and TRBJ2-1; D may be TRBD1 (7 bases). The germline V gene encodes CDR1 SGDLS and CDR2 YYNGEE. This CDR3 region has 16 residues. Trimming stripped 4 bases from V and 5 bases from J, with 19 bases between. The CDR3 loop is CASSPAWQGGNNEQFF. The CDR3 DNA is TGTGCCAGCAGCCCCGCCTGGCAGGGGGGCAACAATGAGCAGTTCTTC.

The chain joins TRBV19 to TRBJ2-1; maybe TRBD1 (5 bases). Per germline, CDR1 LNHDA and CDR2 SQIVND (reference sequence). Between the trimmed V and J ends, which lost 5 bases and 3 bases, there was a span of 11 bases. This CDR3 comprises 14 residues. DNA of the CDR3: TGTGCCAGTAGTCTGGCAGGGATCTACAATGAGCAGTTCTTC. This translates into CASSLAGIYNEQFF. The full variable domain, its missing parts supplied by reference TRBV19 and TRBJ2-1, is DGGITQSPKYLFRKEGQNVTLSCEQNLNHDAMYWYRQDPGQGLRLIYYSQIVNDFQKGDIAEGYSVSREKKESFPLTVTSAQKNPTAFYLCASSLAGIYNEQFFGPGTRLTVL.

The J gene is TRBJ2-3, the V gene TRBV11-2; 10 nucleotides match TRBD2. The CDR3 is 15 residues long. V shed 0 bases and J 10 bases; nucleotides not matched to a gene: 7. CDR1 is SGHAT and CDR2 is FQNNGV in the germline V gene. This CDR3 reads CASSLDHLAGAPQYF. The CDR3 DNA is TGTGCCAGCAGCTTAGATCACCTAGCGGGAGCTCCGCAGTATTTT.

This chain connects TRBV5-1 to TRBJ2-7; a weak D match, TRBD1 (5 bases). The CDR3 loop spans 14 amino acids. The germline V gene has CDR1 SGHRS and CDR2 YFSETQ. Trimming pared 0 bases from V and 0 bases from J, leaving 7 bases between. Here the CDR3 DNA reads TGCGCCAGCAGCTTGGGCGACAGCTCCTACGAGCAGTACTTC. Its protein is CASSLGDSSYEQYF.

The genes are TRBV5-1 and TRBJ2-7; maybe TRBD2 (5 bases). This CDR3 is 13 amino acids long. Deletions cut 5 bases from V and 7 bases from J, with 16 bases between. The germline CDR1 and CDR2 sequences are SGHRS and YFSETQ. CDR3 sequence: CASSRTALREQYF. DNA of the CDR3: TGCGCCAGCAGTCGGACTGCCCTGAGGGAGCAGTACTTC.

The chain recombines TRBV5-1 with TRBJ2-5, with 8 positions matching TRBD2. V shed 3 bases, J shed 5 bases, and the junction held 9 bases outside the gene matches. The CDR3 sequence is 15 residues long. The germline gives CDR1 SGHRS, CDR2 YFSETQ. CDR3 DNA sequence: TGCGCCAGCAGCTCGGGAGGGGCCTACGGGGAGACCCAGTACTTC. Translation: CASSSGGAYGETQYF.

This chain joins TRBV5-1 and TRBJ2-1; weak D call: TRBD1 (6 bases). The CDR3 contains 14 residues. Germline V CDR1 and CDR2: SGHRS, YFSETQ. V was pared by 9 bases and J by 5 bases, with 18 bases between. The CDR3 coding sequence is TGCGCCACAAGGTACAGGGTTACCGACAATGAGCAGTTCTTC. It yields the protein CATRYRVTDNEQFF. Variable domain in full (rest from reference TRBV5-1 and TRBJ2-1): KAGVTQTPRYLIKTRGQQVTLSCSPISGHRSVSWYQQTPGQGLQFLFEYFSETQRNKGNFPGRFSGRQFSNSRSEMNVSTLELGDSALYLCATRYRVTDNEQFFGPGTRLTVL.

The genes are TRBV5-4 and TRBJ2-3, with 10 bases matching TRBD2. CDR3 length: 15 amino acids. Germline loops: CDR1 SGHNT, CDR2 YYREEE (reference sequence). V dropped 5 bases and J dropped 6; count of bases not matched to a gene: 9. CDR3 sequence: CASRRTGTSVDTQYF. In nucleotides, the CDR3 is TGTGCCAGCAGGCGTACCGGGACTAGCGTTGATACGCAGTATTTT. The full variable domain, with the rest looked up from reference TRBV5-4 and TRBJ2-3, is ETGVTQSPTHLIKTRGQQVTLRCSSQSGHNTVSWYQQALGQGPQFIFQYYREEENGRGNFPPRFSGLQFPNYSSELNVNALELDDSALYLCASRRTGTSVDTQYFGPGTRLTVL.

The CDR3 is CASSLEGTGTNEQYF. The CDR3 region has the DNA TGTGCCAGCAGCTTGGAGGGGACAGGGACGAACGAGCAGTACTTC. The V and J genes are TRBV5-5 and TRBJ2-7; 9 nucleotides line up with TRBD1. V dropped 0 bases and J dropped 5; count of bases not matched to a gene: 6. The CDR3 extends over 15 amino acids. Germline assignment: CDR1 SGHKS and CDR2 YYEKEE (reference sequence).

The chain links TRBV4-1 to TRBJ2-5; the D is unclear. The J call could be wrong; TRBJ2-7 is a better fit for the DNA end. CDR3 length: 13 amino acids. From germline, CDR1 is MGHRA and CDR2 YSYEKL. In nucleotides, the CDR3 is TGCGCCAGCAGCCTAATTTCAGACTACGAGCAGTACTTC. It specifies CASSLISDYEQYF.

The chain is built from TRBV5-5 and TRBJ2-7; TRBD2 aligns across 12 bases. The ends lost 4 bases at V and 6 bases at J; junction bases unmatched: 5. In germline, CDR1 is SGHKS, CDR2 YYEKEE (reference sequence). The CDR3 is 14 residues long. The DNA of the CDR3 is TGTGCCAGCAGCGGGACTAGCGGGTCCACCGAGCAGTACTTC. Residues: CASSGTSGSTEQYF.

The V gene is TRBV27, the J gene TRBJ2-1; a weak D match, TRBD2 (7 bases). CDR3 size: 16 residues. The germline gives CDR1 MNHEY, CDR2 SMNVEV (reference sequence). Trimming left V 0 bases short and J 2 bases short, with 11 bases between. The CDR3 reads CASSLSRGPPYNEQFF. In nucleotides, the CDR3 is TGTGCCAGCAGTTTATCGCGGGGGCCCCCCTACAATGAGCAGTTCTTC.

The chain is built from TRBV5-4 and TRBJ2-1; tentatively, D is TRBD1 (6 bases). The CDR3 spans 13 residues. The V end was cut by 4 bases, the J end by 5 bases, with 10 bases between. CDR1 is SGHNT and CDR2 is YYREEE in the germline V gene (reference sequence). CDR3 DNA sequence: TGTGCCAGCAGCGTCACAGGGAACAATGAGCAGTTCTTC. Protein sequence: CASSVTGNNEQFF. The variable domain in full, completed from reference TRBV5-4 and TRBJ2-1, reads ETGVTQSPTHLIKTRGQQVTLRCSSQSGHNTVSWYQQALGQGPQFIFQYYREEENGRGNFPPRFSGLQFPNYSSELNVNALELDDSALYLCASSVTGNNEQFFGPGTRLTVL.

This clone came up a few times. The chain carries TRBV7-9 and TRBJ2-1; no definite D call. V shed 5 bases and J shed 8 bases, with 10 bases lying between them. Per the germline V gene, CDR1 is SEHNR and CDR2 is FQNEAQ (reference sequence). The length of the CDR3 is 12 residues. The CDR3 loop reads CASSPLGHEQFF. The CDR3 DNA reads TGTGCCAGCAGCCCTCTTGGCCATGAGCAGTTCTTC.

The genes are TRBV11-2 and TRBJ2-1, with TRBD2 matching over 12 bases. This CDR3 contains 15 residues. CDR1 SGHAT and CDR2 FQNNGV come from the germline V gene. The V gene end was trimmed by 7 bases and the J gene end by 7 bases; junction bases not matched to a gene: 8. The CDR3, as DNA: TGTGCCAGCACACAACTAGCGGGAGGCTCGAATGAGCAGTTCTTC. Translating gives CASTQLAGGSNEQFF.

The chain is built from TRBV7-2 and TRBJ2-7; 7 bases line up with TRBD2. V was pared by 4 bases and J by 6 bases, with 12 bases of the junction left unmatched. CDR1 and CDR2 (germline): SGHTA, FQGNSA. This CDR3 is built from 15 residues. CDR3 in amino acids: CASSSTLGGGFEQYF. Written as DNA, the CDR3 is TGTGCCAGCAGCTCAACTTTGGGGGGAGGGTTCGAGCAGTACTTC.

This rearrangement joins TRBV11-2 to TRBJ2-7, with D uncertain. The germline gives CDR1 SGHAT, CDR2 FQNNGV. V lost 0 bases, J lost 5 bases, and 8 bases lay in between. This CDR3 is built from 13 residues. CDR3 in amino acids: CASSLDPPDEQYF. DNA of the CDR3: TGTGCCAGCAGCTTAGATCCGCCGGACGAGCAGTACTTC.

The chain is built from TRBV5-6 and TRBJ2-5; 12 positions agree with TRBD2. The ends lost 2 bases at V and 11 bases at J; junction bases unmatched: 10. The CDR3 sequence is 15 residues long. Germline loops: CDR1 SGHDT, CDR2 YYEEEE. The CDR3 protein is CASSFPTSGGREQYF. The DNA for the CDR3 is TGTGCCAGCAGCTTCCCAACTAGCGGGGGGCGGGAGCAGTACTTC.